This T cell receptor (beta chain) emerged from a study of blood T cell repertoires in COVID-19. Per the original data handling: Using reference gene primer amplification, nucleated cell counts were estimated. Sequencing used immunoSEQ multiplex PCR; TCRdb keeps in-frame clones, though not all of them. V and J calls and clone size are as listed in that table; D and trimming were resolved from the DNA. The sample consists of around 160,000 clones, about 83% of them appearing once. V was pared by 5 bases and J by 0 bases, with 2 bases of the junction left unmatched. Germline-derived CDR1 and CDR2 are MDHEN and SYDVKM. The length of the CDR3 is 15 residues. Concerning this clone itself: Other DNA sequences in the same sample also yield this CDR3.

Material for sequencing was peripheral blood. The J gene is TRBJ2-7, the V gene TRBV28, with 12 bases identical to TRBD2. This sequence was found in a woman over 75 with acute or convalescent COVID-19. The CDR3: CASSQTSGGSYEQYF. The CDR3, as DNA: TGTGCCAGCAGTCAGACTAGCGGGGGCTCCTACGAGCAGTACTTC.